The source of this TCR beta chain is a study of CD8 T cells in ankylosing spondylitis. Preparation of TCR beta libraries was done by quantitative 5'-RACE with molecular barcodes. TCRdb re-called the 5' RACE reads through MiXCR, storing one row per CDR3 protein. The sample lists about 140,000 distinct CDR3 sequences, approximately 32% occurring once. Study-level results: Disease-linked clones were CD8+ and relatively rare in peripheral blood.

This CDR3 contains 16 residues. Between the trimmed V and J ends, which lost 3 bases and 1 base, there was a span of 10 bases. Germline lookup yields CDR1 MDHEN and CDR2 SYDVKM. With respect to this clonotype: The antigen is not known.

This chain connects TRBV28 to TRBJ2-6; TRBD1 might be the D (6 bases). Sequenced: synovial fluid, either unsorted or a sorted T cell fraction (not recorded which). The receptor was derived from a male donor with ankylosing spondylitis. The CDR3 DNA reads TGTGCCAGCAGTTTGGACAGACCATCTGGGGCCAACGTCCTGACTTTC. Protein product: CASSLDRPSGANVLTF.